The rows below give T cell receptor beta chains drawn from one sample of a study of technical replicates of blood from a handful of donors. The data were produced by immunoSEQ multiplex PCR, yet TCRdb's version contains in-frame clones alone and is incomplete. This repertoire shows over 90,000 clones, about 95% found once; its top ten account for more than 0.3%. Specimen: T cells isolated from PBMCs. The origin of the receptors is a human donor in good health. The CDR3 runs from the conserved cysteine through the conserved F or W. D genes are given only for firm matches. Clone sizes are given selectively: once, few, many, or a class where the clone is expanded.

clone_size d_call j_call v_call cdr3_aa cdr3_nt
. . TRBJ2-3 TRBV5-1 CASSLGTQTTDTQYF TGCGCCAGCAGCTTGGGGACACAGACGACAGATACGCAGTATTTT
. . TRBJ2-3 TRBV6-5 CASSYSPGVDTQYF TGTGCCAGCAGTTACTCACCGGGGGTGGATACGCAGTATTTT
. TRBD2 TRBJ2-2 TRBV2 CASGRGSGRDTGELFF TGTGCCAGCGGACGAGGTAGCGGGAGGGACACCGGGGAGCTGTTTTTT
. . TRBJ1-4 TRBV10-3 CASAGGPDEKLFF TGTGCCAGTGCCGGAGGGCCGGATGAAAAACTGTTTTTT
. . TRBJ2-1 TRBV28 CASREISYNEQFF TGTGCCAGCCGGGAGATATCCTACAATGAGCAGTTCTTC
. . TRBJ1-2 TRBV6-1 CASSEAAGGRGEYGYTF TGTGCCAGCAGTGAAGCAGCCGGCGGCAGGGGTGAATATGGCTACACCTTC
. TRBD1 TRBJ1-1 TRBV10-3 CAISQGVYTEAFF TGTGCCATCAGCCAGGGGGTGTACACTGAAGCTTTCTTT
. TRBD1 TRBJ2-7 TRBV27 CASIPDRGSEQYF TGTGCCAGCATCCCGGACAGGGGGAGTGAGCAGTACTTC
. TRBD1 TRBJ2-1 TRBV7-2 CASSLGYGTDYNEQFF TGTGCCAGCAGCTTAGGATATGGGACAGACTACAATGAGCAGTTCTTC
once . TRBJ2-7 TRBV13 CASSSENREQYF TGTGCCAGCAGCTCTGAGAATCGGGAGCAGTACTTC
. TRBD1 TRBJ1-5 TRBV10-2 CASSEQGDQPQHF TGCGCCAGCAGTGAACAGGGGGACCAGCCCCAGCATTTT
. . TRBJ2-1 TRBV7-9 CASSSQGSSYNEQFF TGTGCCAGCAGCTCCCAGGGCAGCTCCTACAATGAGCAGTTCTTC
. TRBD1 TRBJ2-2 TRBV4-3 CASSSRAPGTARPGELFF TGCGCCAGCAGTTCAAGGGCCCCAGGGACAGCGCGCCCCGGGGAGCTGTTTTTT
. . TRBJ1-1 TRBV28 CASSLTGWTEAFF TGTGCCAGCAGTTTAACAGGGTGGACTGAAGCTTTCTTT
. . TRBJ2-5 TRBV10-3 CAISVSGEVETQYF TGTGCCATCAGTGTTTCGGGAGAGGTGGAGACCCAGTACTTC
. TRBD2 TRBJ2-1 TRBV27 CASSLGGGPYNEQFF TGTGCCAGCAGTTTGGGCGGGGGGCCTTACAATGAGCAGTTCTTC
. . TRBJ2-1 TRBV29-1 CSVEDRGHYNEQFF TGCAGCGTTGAAGACAGGGGACACTACAATGAGCAGTTCTTC